A single sample is the source of the 24 T cell receptor beta chains below, sequenced in a study of control samples from healthy donors and cancer patients. Here immunoSEQ multiplex PCR was the method, and the copy in TCRdb shows in-frame clones only, minus some. The sample has some 19,000 clones; approximately 80% are singletons. The sequenced material came from PBMCs. These receptors came from a man in his sixties with colorectal cancer.

The rearrangement links TRBV6-1 to TRBJ2-7; TRBD1 agrees at 9 bases. V lost 0 bases, J lost 3 bases, and 6 bases stayed unmatched. The CDR3 length is 16 residues. The V gene's germline CDR1 is MNHNS and CDR2 SASEGT. CDR3 bases: TGTGCCAGCAGTGAAGCGCATGGGACAGGGTTCTACGAGCAGTACTTC. Residues: CASSEAHGTGFYEQYF.

The CDR3 DNA reads TGCAGCGTTGACAAGGGTTACAATGAGCAGTTCTTC. Translating it yields CSVDKGYNEQFF. The chain is built from TRBV29-1 and TRBJ2-1; D is unresolved. From germline, CDR1 is SQVTM and CDR2 ANQGSEA. The CDR3 covers 12 residues. V lost 3 bases and J 4 bases, leaving 7 bases between the germline ends.

The chain employs TRBV5-4 and TRBJ1-6; D is undetermined. Deletions cut 2 bases from V and 7 bases from J, with 10 bases between. The CDR3 is 14 residues long. Germline V gives CDR1 SGHNT, CDR2 YYREEE (reference sequence). The CDR3 reads CASSLEVGNSPLHF. The CDR3 DNA sequence: TGTGCCAGCAGCTTAGAGGTCGGGAATTCACCCCTCCACTTT.

This sequence joins TRBV27 and TRBJ1-4; D unclear. The germline V gene encodes CDR1 MNHEY and CDR2 SMNVEV (reference sequence). This CDR3 contains 14 residues. V lost 2 bases, J lost 6 bases, and 10 bases lay in between. CDR3 DNA sequence: TGTGCCAGCAGTTTAACGGTACCATATGAAAAACTGTTTTTT. It encodes CASSLTVPYEKLFF. Complete variable domain (other parts from reference TRBV27 and TRBJ1-4): EAQVTQNPRYLITVTGKKLTVTCSQNMNHEYMSWYRQDPGLGLRQIYYSMNVEVTDKGDVPEGYKVSRKEKRNFPLILESPSPNQTSLYFCASSLTVPYEKLFFGSGTQLSVL.

The chain couples TRBV7-9 to TRBJ2-7; the D is unclear. Trimming shortened V by 4 bases and J by 3 bases, and 7 bases separated the two germline ends. Germline CDR1 reads SEHNR; CDR2 reads FQNEAQ (reference sequence). CDR3 size: 12 residues. The CDR3 coding sequence is TGTGCCAGCAGCTACGACCTCTACGAGCAGTACGTC. As protein: CASSYDLYEQYV.

Only a few counts were recorded for this clone. V usage is TRBV7-2 and J usage is TRBJ1-1; possibly TRBD1 for D (5 bases). CDR1 and CDR2 from the germline V gene are SGHTA and FQGNSA. Trimming stripped 3 bases from V and 7 bases from J, with 12 bases between. The CDR3 covers 13 residues. The CDR3 DNA follows: TGTGCCAGCAGCTTCGGGGCAGAAGGTGAAGCTTTCTTT. Translation: CASSFGAEGEAFF.

V is TRBV6-5 and J is TRBJ2-5; a weak D match, TRBD2 (5 bases). The germline V gene has CDR1 MNHEY and CDR2 SVGAGI. Trimming took 5 bases from V and 0 from J, leaving 10 bases between them. The CDR3 has 14 amino acids. This CDR3 is CASSNYGNQETQYF. CDR3 sequence (DNA): TGTGCCAGCAGTAATTACGGGAACCAAGAGACCCAGTACTTC.

This chain joins TRBV18 and TRBJ2-5; D gene uncertain. This CDR3 comprises 12 residues. V was trimmed by 8 bases and J by 5 bases, leaving 12 bases between them. The germline gives CDR1 KGHSH, CDR2 LQKENI. CDR3: CASAPDGETQYF. CDR3 DNA sequence: TGTGCCAGCGCTCCGGACGGGGAGACCCAGTACTTC.

J is TRBJ2-2 and V is TRBV5-8; D tentatively reads TRBD1 or TRBD2 (5 bases each). Germline-derived CDR1 and CDR2 are SGHTS and YDEGEE. The CDR3 covers 18 residues. Trimming stripped 3 bases from V and 5 bases from J, with 23 bases between. The CDR3 DNA sequence: TGTGCCAGCAGCTCCCCGGGGCTAGCTTCTCCGGGGACCGGGGAGCTGTTTTTT. Its protein product is CASSSPGLASPGTGELFF.

The chain combines TRBV7-2 with TRBJ1-1, with 7 bases identical to TRBD1. V lost 5 bases to trimming and J lost 4 bases; unmatched junction nucleotides: 7. Germline lookup yields CDR1 SGHTA and CDR2 FQGNSA. The CDR3 is 14 amino acids. The CDR3 bases are TGTGCCAGCAGCCACCGGGACAGAGGCACTGAAGCTTTCTTT. It yields the protein CASSHRDRGTEAFF.

The chain is built from TRBV19 and TRBJ2-7; D gene ambiguous. Deletions cut 7 bases from V and 1 base from J, with 11 bases between. This CDR3 spans 13 amino acids. CDR1 LNHDA and CDR2 SQIVND come from the germline V gene (reference sequence). CDR3 sequence: CASMARESYEQYF. The CDR3 DNA reads TGTGCCAGTATGGCTAGAGAATCCTACGAGCAGTACTTC.

The V gene is TRBV10-1, the J gene TRBJ2-5; TRBD2 is a possible D gene (6 bases). V lost 3 bases to trimming and J lost 1 base, with 9 bases between them. This CDR3 region has 14 residues. Germline V gene sequence: CDR1 WNHNN, CDR2 SYGVQD (reference sequence). The CDR3 coding sequence is TGCGCCAGCAGTGATGGAGGGATCCAAGAGACCCAGTACTTC. Protein: CASSDGGIQETQYF.

This clone was recorded only once. The chain joins TRBV5-6 to TRBJ2-7; no reliable D call. The CDR3 runs 12 residues. The germline gives CDR1 SGHDT, CDR2 YYEEEE. V dropped 4 bases and J dropped 4 bases, with 9 bases sitting between them. The CDR3, as DNA: TGTGCCAGCAGCCCTACAGCATACGAGCAGTACGTC. It specifies CASSPTAYEQYV.

The chain uses TRBV10-1 and TRBJ2-2; 7 nucleotides align to TRBD1. Losses at the gene ends were 2 bases for V and 4 bases for J; bases not matched to a gene: 4. The CDR3 is 15 residues long. Looked up from germline, CDR1 is WNHNN and CDR2 is SYGVQD (reference sequence). CDR3 coding DNA: TGCGCCAGCAGTGAGGGGGACAGCCGCACCGGGGAGCTGTTTTTT. Translating it yields CASSEGDSRTGELFF.

This clone has more than one count but fewer than ten. J is TRBJ1-1 and V is TRBV19, with D uncertain. There are 14 residues in the CDR3. Trimming took off 6 bases at V and 3 bases at J, with 14 bases between the two ends. CDR1 is LNHDA and CDR2 is SQIVND in the germline V gene (reference sequence). The CDR3 here is CASRYPGSYTEAFF. The DNA of the CDR3 is TGTGCCAGTAGATACCCCGGGAGTTACACTGAAGCTTTCTTT.

The count of this clone is one. V usage is TRBV30 and J usage is TRBJ2-1, with D perhaps TRBD1 or TRBD2 (5 bases each). Germline CDR1 reads GTSNPN; CDR2 reads SVGIG (reference sequence). CDR3 length: 11 amino acids. Trimming took 1 base from V and 11 from J, leaving 9 bases between them. In DNA form, the CDR3 reads TGTGCCTGGAGTGAGCAGGGACAGCAGTTCTTC. Residues: CAWSEQGQQFF.

The chain joins TRBV6-5 to TRBJ1-5, with unresolved D. Germline assignment: CDR1 MNHEY and CDR2 SVGAGI. The CDR3 totals 13 residues. Trimming left V 8 bases short and J 3 bases short, with 11 bases between. CDR3: CASVAEYNQPQHF. The CDR3 bases are TGTGCCAGCGTCGCAGAATACAATCAGCCCCAGCATTTT.

The chain couples TRBV5-1 to TRBJ2-1; D perhaps matches TRBD1 (6 bases). The ends were cut back, 1 base at V and 9 bases at J, with 20 bases in the middle. Germline lookup yields CDR1 SGHRS and CDR2 YFSETQ. This CDR3 has 16 residues. The CDR3 coding sequence is TGCGCCAGCAGCTTGAACGAACCCCAAGGGGGTCTTGAGCAGTTCTTC. Its protein is CASSLNEPQGGLEQFF.

The chain is built from TRBV4-3 and TRBJ1-1; D call uncertain. This CDR3 is 14 amino acids long. Per the germline V gene, CDR1 is LGHNA and CDR2 is YSLEER. V lost 0 bases and J 6 bases, leaving 11 bases between the germline ends. The CDR3, as DNA: TGCGCCAGCAGCCAAGATCGGTGGGGAGCTGAAGCTTTCTTT. Its translation: CASSQDRWGAEAFF.

The V gene is TRBV6-2 or TRBV6-3, the J gene TRBJ1-1; the match to TRBD1 covers 8 bases. Per germline, CDR1 MNHEY and CDR2 SVGEGT. The CDR3 has 14 amino acids. J gave up 5 bases and V 3 bases, and 5 bases lay outside the gene matches. The CDR3 DNA is TGTGCCAGCAGTTATACGACAGGGGTGACTGAAGCTTTCTTT. Encoded protein: CASSYTTGVTEAFF.

The chain carries TRBV5-1 and TRBJ1-2, with no clear D. V lost 0 bases, J lost 3 bases, and 12 bases lay in between. The CDR3 is 15 residues long. Germline lookup yields CDR1 SGHRS and CDR2 YFSETQ. CDR3 loop: CASSLAVDGYYGYTF. The DNA of the CDR3 is TGCGCCAGCAGCTTGGCCGTGGACGGATACTATGGCTACACCTTC.

The V and J genes are TRBV9 and TRBJ1-1; perhaps TRBD1 as D (6 bases). The germline V gene has CDR1 SGDLS and CDR2 YYNGEE. There are 15 residues in the CDR3. Trimming removed 0 bases at V and 2 bases at J, with 11 bases between. As DNA, the CDR3 is TGTGCCAGCAGCGTAGAGATCAGGGGAAACACTGAAGCTTTCTTT. This translates into CASSVEIRGNTEAFF.

The rearrangement joins TRBV27 to TRBJ2-7; no definite D call. Germline V gene sequence: CDR1 MNHEY, CDR2 SMNVEV (reference sequence). The CDR3 is made up of 14 amino acids. Between the trimmed V and J ends, which lost 2 bases and 6 bases, there was a span of 14 bases. CDR3 amino acids: CASSLKGTMGEQYV. CDR3 DNA sequence: TGTGCCAGCAGTTTAAAAGGCACTATGGGCGAGCAGTACGTC.

The rearrangement uses TRBV30 and TRBJ1-4, with D unresolved. CDR1 and CDR2 (germline): GTSNPN, SVGIG (reference sequence). The CDR3 consists of 16 residues. V shed 0 bases and J shed 7 bases, with 18 bases lying between them. CDR3 residues: CAWSVQSGGPSEKLFF. In nucleotides, the CDR3 is TGTGCCTGGAGTGTACAATCAGGAGGGCCAAGTGAAAAACTGTTTTTT.